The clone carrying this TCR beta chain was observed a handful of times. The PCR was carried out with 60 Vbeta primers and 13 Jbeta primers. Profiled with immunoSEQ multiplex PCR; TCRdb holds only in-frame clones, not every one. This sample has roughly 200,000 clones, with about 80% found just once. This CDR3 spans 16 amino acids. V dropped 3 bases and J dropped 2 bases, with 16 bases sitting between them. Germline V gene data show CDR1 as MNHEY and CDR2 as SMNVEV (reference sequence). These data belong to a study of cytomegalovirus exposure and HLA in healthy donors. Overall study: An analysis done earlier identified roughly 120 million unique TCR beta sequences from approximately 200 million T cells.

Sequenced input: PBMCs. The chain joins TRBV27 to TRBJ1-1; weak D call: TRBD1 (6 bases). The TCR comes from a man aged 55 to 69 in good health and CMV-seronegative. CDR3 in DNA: TGTGCCAGCAGTTTTTATATGGGGGCGCGCAACACTGAAGCTTTCTTT. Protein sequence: CASSFYMGARNTEAFF.